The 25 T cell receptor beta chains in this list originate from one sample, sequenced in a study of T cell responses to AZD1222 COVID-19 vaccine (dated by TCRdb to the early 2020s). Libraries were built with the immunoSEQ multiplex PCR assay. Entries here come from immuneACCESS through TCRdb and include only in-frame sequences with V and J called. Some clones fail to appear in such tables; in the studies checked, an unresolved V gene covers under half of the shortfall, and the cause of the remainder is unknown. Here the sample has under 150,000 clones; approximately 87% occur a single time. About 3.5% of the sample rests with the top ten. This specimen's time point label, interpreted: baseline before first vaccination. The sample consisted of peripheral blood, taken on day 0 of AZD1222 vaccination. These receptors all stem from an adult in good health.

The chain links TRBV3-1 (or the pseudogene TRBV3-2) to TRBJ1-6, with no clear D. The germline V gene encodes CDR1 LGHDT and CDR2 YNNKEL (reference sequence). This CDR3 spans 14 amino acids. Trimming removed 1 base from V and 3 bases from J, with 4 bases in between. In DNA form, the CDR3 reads TGTGCCAGCAGCCAAGTCAGCTATAATTCACCCCTCCACTTT. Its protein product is CASSQVSYNSPLHF.

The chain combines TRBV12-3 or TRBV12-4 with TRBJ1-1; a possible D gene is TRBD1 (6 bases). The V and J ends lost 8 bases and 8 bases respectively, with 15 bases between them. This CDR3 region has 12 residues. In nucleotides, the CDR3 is TGTGCCAGCCATGACAGGCCGATAGAAGCTTTCTTT. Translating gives CASHDRPIEAFF.

CDR3 in amino acids: CASSFPSRNTIYF. CDR3 nucleotides: TGTGCCAGCAGTTTCCCGTCGCGAAACACCATATATTTT. The chain has TRBV27 and TRBJ1-3; D not resolved. Germline assignment: CDR1 MNHEY and CDR2 SMNVEV (reference sequence). V lost 3 bases and J lost 5, with 8 bases in between. The CDR3 has 13 amino acids.

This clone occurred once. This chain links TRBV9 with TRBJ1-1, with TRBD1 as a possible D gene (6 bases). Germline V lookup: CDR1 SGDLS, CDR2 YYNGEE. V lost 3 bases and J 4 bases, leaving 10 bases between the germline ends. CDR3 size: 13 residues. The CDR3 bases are TGTGCCAGCAGCGCCGCAGGGGTCACTGAAGCTTTCTTT. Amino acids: CASSAAGVTEAFF.

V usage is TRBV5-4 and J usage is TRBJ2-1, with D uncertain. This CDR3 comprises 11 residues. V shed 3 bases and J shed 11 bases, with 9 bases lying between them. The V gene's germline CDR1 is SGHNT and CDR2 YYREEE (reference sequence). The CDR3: CASSSEMKQFF. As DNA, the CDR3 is TGTGCCAGCAGCTCGGAAATGAAGCAGTTCTTC.

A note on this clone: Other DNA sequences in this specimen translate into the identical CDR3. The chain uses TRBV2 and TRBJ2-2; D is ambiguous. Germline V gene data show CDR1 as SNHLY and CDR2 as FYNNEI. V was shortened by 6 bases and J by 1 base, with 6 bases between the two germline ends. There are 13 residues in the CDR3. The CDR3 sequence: CASRTENTGELFF. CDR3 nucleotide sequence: TGTGCCAGCAGGACTGAGAACACCGGGGAGCTGTTTTTT.

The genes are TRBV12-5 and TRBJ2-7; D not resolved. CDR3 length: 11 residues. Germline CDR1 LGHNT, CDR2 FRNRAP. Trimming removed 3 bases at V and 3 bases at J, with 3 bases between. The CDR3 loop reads CASGFGYEQYF. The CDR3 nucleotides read TGTGCTAGTGGTTTTGGCTACGAGCAGTACTTC.

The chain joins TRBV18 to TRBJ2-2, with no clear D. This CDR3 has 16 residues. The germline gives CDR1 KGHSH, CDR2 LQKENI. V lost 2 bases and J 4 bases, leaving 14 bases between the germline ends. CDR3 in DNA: TGTGCCAGCTCACCAATTTTGGCGGAGAGCACCGGGGAGCTGTTTTTT. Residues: CASSPILAESTGELFF.

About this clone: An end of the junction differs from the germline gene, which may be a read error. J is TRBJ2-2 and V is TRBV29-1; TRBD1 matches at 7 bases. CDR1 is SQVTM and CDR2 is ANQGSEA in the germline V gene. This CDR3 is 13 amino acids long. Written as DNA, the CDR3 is TGCAGCGTTAAAGAGGGGGCCACCGGGGAGCTGTTTTTT. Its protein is CSVKEGATGELFF.

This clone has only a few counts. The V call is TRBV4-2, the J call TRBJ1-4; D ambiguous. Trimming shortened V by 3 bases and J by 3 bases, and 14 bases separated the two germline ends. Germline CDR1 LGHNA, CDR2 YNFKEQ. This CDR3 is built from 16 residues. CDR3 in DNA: TGTGCCAGCAGCCATGAGAGGGTCGGGGCTAATGAAAAACTGTTTTTT. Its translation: CASSHERVGANEKLFF.

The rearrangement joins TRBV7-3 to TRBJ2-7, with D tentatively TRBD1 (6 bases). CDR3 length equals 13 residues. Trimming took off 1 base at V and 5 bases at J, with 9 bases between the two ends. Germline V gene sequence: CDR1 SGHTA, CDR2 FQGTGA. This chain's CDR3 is CASSLNRDDEQYF. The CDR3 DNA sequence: TGTGCCAGCAGCTTAAACAGGGACGACGAGCAGTACTTC.

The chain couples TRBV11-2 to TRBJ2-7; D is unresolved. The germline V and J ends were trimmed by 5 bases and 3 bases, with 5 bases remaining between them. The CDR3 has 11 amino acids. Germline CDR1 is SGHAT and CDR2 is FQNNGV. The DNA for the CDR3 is TGTGCCAGCAGCGCTAACTACGAGCAGTACTTC. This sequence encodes CASSANYEQYF.

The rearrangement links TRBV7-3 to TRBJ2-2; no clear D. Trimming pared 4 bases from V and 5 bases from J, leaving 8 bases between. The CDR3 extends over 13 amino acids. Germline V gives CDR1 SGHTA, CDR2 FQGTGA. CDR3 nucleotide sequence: TGTGCCAGCAGCTCCCCGGCAACCGGGGAGCTGTTTTTT. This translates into CASSSPATGELFF. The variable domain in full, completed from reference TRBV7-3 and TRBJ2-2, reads GAGVSQTPSNKVTEKGKYVELRCDPISGHTALYWYRQSLGQGPEFLIYFQGTGAADDSGLPNDRFFAVRPEGSVSTLKIQRTERGDSAVYLCASSSPATGELFFGEGSRLTVL.

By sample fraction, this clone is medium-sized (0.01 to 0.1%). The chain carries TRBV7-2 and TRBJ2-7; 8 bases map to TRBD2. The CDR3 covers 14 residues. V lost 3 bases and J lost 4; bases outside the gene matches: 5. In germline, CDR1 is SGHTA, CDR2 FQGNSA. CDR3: CASSFSGLVYEQYF. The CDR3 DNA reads TGTGCCAGCAGCTTTTCGGGACTAGTGTACGAGCAGTACTTC.

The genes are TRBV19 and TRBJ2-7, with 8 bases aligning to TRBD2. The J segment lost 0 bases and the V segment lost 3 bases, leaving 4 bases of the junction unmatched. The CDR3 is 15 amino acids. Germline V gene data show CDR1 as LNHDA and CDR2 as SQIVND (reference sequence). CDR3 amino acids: CASSILRGASYEQYF. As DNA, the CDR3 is TGTGCCAGTAGTATTCTGCGGGGGGCCTCCTACGAGCAGTACTTC.

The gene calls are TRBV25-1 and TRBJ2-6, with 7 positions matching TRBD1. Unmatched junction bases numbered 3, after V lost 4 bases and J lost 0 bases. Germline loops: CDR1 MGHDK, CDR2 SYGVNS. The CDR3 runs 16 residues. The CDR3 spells CASSARQGSGANVLTF. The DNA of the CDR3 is TGTGCCAGCAGTGCGAGACAGGGCTCTGGGGCCAACGTCCTGACTTTC.

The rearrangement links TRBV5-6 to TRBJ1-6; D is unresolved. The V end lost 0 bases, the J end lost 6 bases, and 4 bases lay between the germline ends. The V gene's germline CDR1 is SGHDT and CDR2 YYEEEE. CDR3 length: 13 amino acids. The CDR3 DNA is TGTGCCAGCAGCTTGGACGGTAATTCACCCCTCCACTTT. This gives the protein CASSLDGNSPLHF.

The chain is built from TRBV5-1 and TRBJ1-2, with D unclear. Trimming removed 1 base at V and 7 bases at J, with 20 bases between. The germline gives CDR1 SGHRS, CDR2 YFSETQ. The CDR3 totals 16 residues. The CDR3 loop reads CASSLLPPPEGRGYTF. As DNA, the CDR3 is TGCGCCAGCAGCTTGCTCCCCCCCCCTGAAGGCCGTGGCTACACCTTC.

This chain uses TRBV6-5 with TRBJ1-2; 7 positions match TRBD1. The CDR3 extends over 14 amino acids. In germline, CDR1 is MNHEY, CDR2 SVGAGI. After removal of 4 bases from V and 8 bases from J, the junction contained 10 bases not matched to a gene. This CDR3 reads CASSSLTGARGYTF. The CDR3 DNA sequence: TGTGCCAGCAGTTCCCTAACAGGGGCTAGGGGCTACACCTTC.

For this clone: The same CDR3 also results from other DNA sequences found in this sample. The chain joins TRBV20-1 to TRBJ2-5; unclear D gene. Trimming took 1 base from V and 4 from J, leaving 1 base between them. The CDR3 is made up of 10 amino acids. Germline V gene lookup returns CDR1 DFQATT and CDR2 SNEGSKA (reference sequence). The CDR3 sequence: CSARGETQYF. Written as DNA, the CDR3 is TGCAGTGCTAGAGGAGAGACCCAGTACTTC.

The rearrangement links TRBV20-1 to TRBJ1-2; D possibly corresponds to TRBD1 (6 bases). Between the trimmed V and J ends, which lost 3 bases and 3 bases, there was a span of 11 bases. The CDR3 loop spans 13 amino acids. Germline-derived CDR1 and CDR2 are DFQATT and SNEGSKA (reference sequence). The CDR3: CSASSSGDYGYTF. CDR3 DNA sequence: TGCAGTGCTAGTAGTTCAGGGGACTATGGCTACACCTTC.

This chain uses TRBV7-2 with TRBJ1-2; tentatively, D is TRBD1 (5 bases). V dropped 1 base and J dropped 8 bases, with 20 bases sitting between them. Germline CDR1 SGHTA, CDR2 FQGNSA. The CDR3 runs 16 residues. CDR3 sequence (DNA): TGTGCCAGCAGCTTAGTTATTACGCCCCAGGGTCAGGGCTACACCTTC. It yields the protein CASSLVITPQGQGYTF.

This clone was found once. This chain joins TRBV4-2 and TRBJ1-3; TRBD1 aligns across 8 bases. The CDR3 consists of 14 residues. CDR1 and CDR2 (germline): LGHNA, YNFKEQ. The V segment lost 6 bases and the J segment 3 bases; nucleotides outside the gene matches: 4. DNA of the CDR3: TGTGCCAGCAGGAACAGGGGGTTTGGAAACACCATATATTTT. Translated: CASRNRGFGNTIYF.

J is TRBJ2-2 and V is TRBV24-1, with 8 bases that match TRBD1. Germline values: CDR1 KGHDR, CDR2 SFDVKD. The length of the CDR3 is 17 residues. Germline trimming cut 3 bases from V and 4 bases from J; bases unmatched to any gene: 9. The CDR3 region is CATSDSPTGVGTGELFF. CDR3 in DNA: TGTGCCACCAGTGATAGCCCGACAGGGGTCGGCACCGGGGAGCTGTTTTTT.

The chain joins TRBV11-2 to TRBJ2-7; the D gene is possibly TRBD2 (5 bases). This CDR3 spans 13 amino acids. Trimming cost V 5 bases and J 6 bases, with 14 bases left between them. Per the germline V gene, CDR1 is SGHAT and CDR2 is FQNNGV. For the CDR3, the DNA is TGTGCCAGCAGCCCCCACCGAGGGTCCGAGCAGTACTTC. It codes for CASSPHRGSEQYF.